The rows below give T cell receptor beta chains drawn from one sample of a study of cytomegalovirus exposure and HLA in healthy donors. The protocol was immunoSEQ multiplex PCR, while the TCRdb copy is restricted to in-frame clones and leaves out a portion. This table has roughly 86,000 clones, around four fifths appearing once. Specimen: PBMCs. The receptors shown here come from a man aged 45-60 years in good health and CMV-seropositive. Each CDR3 is given with its conserved first and last residue. The D gene is left open where the match is weak. For some rows the clone size is stated as once, few or many, or as a class when expanded; others skip it.

cdr3_aa	cdr3_nt	v_call	j_call	cdr3_length	clone_size	d_call
CASSLDRVGYTF	TGTGCCAGCAGCTTGGACAGGGTCGGCTACACCTTC	TRBV7-2	TRBJ1-2	12	-	TRBD1
CASSKDTSSYNEQFF	TGTGCCAGCAGCAAGGACACGAGCTCCTACAATGAGCAGTTCTTC	TRBV5-8	TRBJ2-1	15	-	-
CASSLGTSGATDTQYF	TGCGCCAGCAGCTTGGGGACTAGCGGGGCGACAGATACGCAGTATTTT	TRBV5-1	TRBJ2-3	16	-	TRBD2
CASSSTSASYEQYF	TGTGCCAGCTCATCCACTAGCGCCTCCTACGAGCAGTACTTC	TRBV18	TRBJ2-7	14	-	TRBD2
CATRQAFDYGYTF	TGTGCCACTAGACAGGCGTTCGACTATGGCTACACCTTC	TRBV19	TRBJ1-2	13	-	-
CASSDPRGSGYGYPF	TGTGCCAGCAGTGACCCCAGGGGTTCGGGCTATGGCTACCCCTTC	TRBV6-1	TRBJ1-2	15	once	-
CASSLARSGTDTQYF	TGCGCCAGCAGCTTGGCGCGTTCGGGCACAGATACGCAGTATTTT	TRBV5-1	TRBJ2-3	15	-	-
CASRDSTSGGPYTQYF	TGTGCCAGCCGCGACTCGACTAGCGGGGGGCCTTATACGCAGTATTTT	TRBV5-4	TRBJ2-3	16	-	TRBD2
CASSLGGTSVYNEQFF	TGCGCCAGCAGCTTGGGGGGGACTAGCGTATACAATGAGCAGTTCTTC	TRBV5-1	TRBJ2-1	16	-	TRBD2
CASSQEGRGYGYTF	TGTGCCAGCAGCCAAGAAGGCAGGGGCTATGGCTACACCTTC	TRBV4-2	TRBJ1-2	14	-	-
CASSPTGNNQPQHF	TGTGCCAGCAGTCCGACAGGAAACAATCAGCCCCAGCATTTT	TRBV28	TRBJ1-5	14	-	-
CASSFEGQSNYGYTF	TGCGCCAGCAGCTTCGAGGGACAATCCAACTATGGCTACACCTTC	TRBV5-1	TRBJ1-2	15	-	-
CASSPREGAFYEQYF	TGTGCCAGCAGCCCCAGGGAGGGCGCCTTCTACGAGCAGTACTTC	TRBV7-9	TRBJ2-7	15	-	TRBD2
CASRVYGNANEKLFF	TGTGCCAGCAGGGTCTACGGGAATGCTAATGAAAAACTGTTTTTT	TRBV2	TRBJ1-4	15	few	-
CASSSRGFSTDTQYF	TGCGCCAGCAGCTCCAGGGGATTTAGCACAGATACGCAGTATTTT	TRBV5-1	TRBJ2-3	15	-	-
CASSWDNRGLRTGGYTF	TGTGCCAGCAGCTGGGACAACAGGGGGCTGAGGACGGGCGGCTACACCTTC	TRBV7-2	TRBJ1-2	17	-	TRBD1
CASSSETSTHEQYF	TGCGCCAGCAGCTCCGAGACTAGCACCCACGAGCAGTACTTC	TRBV5-1	TRBJ2-7	14	few	TRBD2
CASSSAGIESSYEQYF	TGTGCCAGCAGTTCCGCCGGGATAGAGAGCTCCTACGAGCAGTACTTC	TRBV27	TRBJ2-7	16	-	-
CAISEGAVNTEAFF	TGTGCCATCAGTGAGGGGGCAGTGAACACTGAAGCTTTCTTT	TRBV10-3	TRBJ1-1	14	-	-
CASGLSTDASGYTF	TGTGCTAGTGGCCTGTCGACAGACGCCTCCGGCTACACCTTC	TRBV12-5	TRBJ1-2	14	-	-
CASSTGQKNEQYF	TGTGCCAGCAGCACGGGACAGAAGAACGAGCAGTACTTC	TRBV7-9	TRBJ2-7	13	many	TRBD1
CASSGGGGGNQPQNF	TGTGCCAGCAGCGGGGGGGGCGGGGGCAATCAGCCCCAGAATTTT	TRBV7-2	TRBJ1-5	15	-	-
CASSQAYEQFF	TGTGCCAGCAGCCAAGCCTATGAGCAGTTCTTC	TRBV7-2	TRBJ2-1	11	-	-
CASSFSRDNVQFF	TGTGCCAGCAGCTTCAGCCGCGACAATGTGCAGTTCTTC	TRBV7-3	TRBJ2-1	13	-	-
CASSLASTGGYTIYF	TGTGCCAGCAGCTTAGCGTCGACAGGGGGTTACACCATATATTTT	TRBV7-9	TRBJ1-3	15	-	TRBD1